The rows below give T cell receptor beta chains drawn from one sample of a study of T cells in Graves' hyperthyroidism and ophthalmopathy. TCRdb re-analysed the multiplex PCR reads in MiXCR, keeping a single row per CDR3 protein. This table has roughly 500,000 distinct CDR3 sequences, 46% appearing once. Sequencing was done on a sample of peripheral blood or thyroid tissue (not recorded which). The receptors derive from an adult woman with Graves' disease, either hyperthyroidism or ophthalmopathy (not recorded which). The CDR3 runs from the conserved cysteine through the conserved F or W. D genes are given only for firm matches. Part of the rows lack a size; the others show once, few, many or a class for expanded clones.

J gene: TRBJ1-2
D gene: TRBD1
V gene: TRBV7-8
CDR3 length: 15
clone size: .
CDR3 DNA: TGTGCCAGCAGCCCAACGGGACAGGGGGCTGGCGGCTACACCTTC
CDR3 protein: CASSPTGQGAGGYTF

J gene: TRBJ2-2
D gene: TRBD2
V gene: TRBV29-1
CDR3 length: 15
clone size: many
CDR3 DNA: TGCAGCGTTGAACTAGCGGGGTTGAACACCGGGGAGCTGTTTTTT
CDR3 protein: CSVELAGLNTGELFF

J gene: TRBJ2-5
D gene: TRBD1
V gene: TRBV20-1
CDR3 length: 18
clone size: .
CDR3 DNA: TGCAGTGCTAGATCTCAACCGACGGGACAGGCGATCCAAGAGACCCAGTACTTC
CDR3 protein: CSARSQPTGQAIQETQYF

J gene: TRBJ1-6
D gene: TRBD1
V gene: TRBV19
CDR3 length: 15
clone size: .
CDR3 DNA: TGTGCCAGTGCCCCGACGACAGGGTCCAATTCACCCCTCCACTTT
CDR3 protein: CASAPTTGSNSPLHF

J gene: TRBJ2-5
D gene: TRBD2
V gene: TRBV19
CDR3 length: 16
clone size: .
CDR3 DNA: TGTGCCAGTAGTCGCGGGCCTGCGGGAGGTGTGGAGACCCAGTACTTC
CDR3 protein: CASSRGPAGGVETQYF

J gene: TRBJ2-7
D gene: TRBD2
V gene: TRBV10-3
CDR3 length: 16
clone size: many
CDR3 DNA: TGTGCCATCAGTGAGTCTAGGACTAGCAGCTCCTACGAGCAGTACTTC
CDR3 protein: CAISESRTSSSYEQYF

J gene: TRBJ1-4
D gene: .
V gene: TRBV25-1
CDR3 length: 14
clone size: many
CDR3 DNA: TGTGCCAGCAGTGAACACGGGGCGAAGGGAAAACTGTTTTTT
CDR3 protein: CASSEHGAKGKLFF

J gene: TRBJ1-1
D gene: .
V gene: TRBV2
CDR3 length: 15
clone size: many
CDR3 DNA: TGTGCCAGCAGTGGTTCGGCAGGGCTGAACACTGAAGCTTTCTTT
CDR3 protein: CASSGSAGLNTEAFF

J gene: TRBJ2-5
D gene: .
V gene: TRBV7-9
CDR3 length: 13
clone size: few
CDR3 DNA: TGTGCCAGCAGCTTGGTTGGAGGGGAAATCCAGTACTTC
CDR3 protein: CASSLVGGEIQYF

J gene: TRBJ1-2
D gene: TRBD1
V gene: TRBV6-1
CDR3 length: 15
clone size: .
CDR3 DNA: TGTGCCAGCAGTTCCCAAACCTCGACAGGGCCTGGCTACACCTTC
CDR3 protein: CASSSQTSTGPGYTF

J gene: TRBJ2-5
D gene: TRBD1
V gene: TRBV19
CDR3 length: 11
clone size: .
CDR3 DNA: TGTGCGAGGACAGGGGGGGTGACCCAGTACTTC
CDR3 protein: CARTGGVTQYF

J gene: TRBJ1-6
D gene: .
V gene: TRBV20-1
CDR3 length: 17
clone size: .
CDR3 DNA: TGCAGTGCTAGGGGCCGCAGGCTTGTTGACCTTGGTTCACCCCTCCACTTT
CDR3 protein: CSARGRRLVDLGSPLHF

J gene: TRBJ2-3
D gene: .
V gene: TRBV15
CDR3 length: 15
clone size: .
CDR3 DNA: TGTGCCACCAGCAGAGAACAGGGCGGGTCAGATACGCAGTATTTT
CDR3 protein: CATSREQGGSDTQYF

J gene: TRBJ2-5
D gene: .
V gene: TRBV9
CDR3 length: 15
clone size: .
CDR3 DNA: TGTGCCAGCAGCCCGGGACGGAGCGACCAAGAGACCCAGTACTTC
CDR3 protein: CASSPGRSDQETQYF

J gene: TRBJ2-7
D gene: TRBD1
V gene: TRBV12-3/TRBV12-4
CDR3 length: 15
clone size: many
CDR3 DNA: TGTGCCAGCAGTCCGCATTCGGGACAGGGCGGCGAGCAGTACTTC
CDR3 protein: CASSPHSGQGGEQYF

J gene: TRBJ2-6
D gene: .
V gene: TRBV4-1
CDR3 length: 10
clone size: .
CDR3 DNA: TGCGCCAGCGCCCGGGACACTGAAGCTTTC
CDR3 protein: CASARDTEAF

J gene: TRBJ2-2
D gene: .
V gene: TRBV6-5
CDR3 length: 16
clone size: few
CDR3 DNA: TGTGCCAGCAGTTACTCGTCTAGTAGCCCCACCGGGGAGCTGTTTTTT
CDR3 protein: CASSYSSSSPTGELFF

J gene: TRBJ1-3
D gene: .
V gene: TRBV10-2
CDR3 length: 15
clone size: .
CDR3 DNA: TGCGCCAGCAGTGAGGGAGGGGCGCTTGGAAACACCATATATTTT
CDR3 protein: CASSEGGALGNTIYF

J gene: TRBJ1-4
D gene: .
V gene: TRBV7-9
CDR3 length: 15
clone size: .
CDR3 DNA: TGTGCCAGCAGCATCCTACAGGCTGCTAATGAAAAACTGTTTTTT
CDR3 protein: CASSILQAANEKLFF

J gene: TRBJ2-5
D gene: TRBD1
V gene: TRBV7-6
CDR3 length: 19
clone size: .
CDR3 DNA: TGTGCCAGCAGCCAAGATCTGGCCAGAGTCGACAGGGGGCTAGAGACCCAGTACTTC
CDR3 protein: CASSQDLARVDRGLETQYF

J gene: TRBJ2-7
D gene: TRBD2
V gene: TRBV20-1
CDR3 length: 12
clone size: many
CDR3 DNA: TGCAGTGCTAGTAGGGAGGGTTGGGAGCAGTACTTC
CDR3 protein: CSASREGWEQYF

J gene: TRBJ2-1
D gene: .
V gene: TRBV7-6
CDR3 length: 15
clone size: once
CDR3 DNA: TGTGCCAGCAGCTTAGCCCTTGGGGGACCCAATGAGCAGTTCTTC
CDR3 protein: CASSLALGGPNEQFF

J gene: TRBJ2-7
D gene: .
V gene: TRBV7-2
CDR3 length: 14
clone size: .
CDR3 DNA: TGTGCCAGCAGCTTAGACGCCGCGGGCTACGAGCAGTACTTC
CDR3 protein: CASSLDAAGYEQYF

J gene: TRBJ1-4
D gene: .
V gene: TRBV5-1
CDR3 length: 16
clone size: many
CDR3 DNA: TGCGCCAGCAGCTTAGGGGGACGCCTGGGTAATGAAAAACTGTTTTTT
CDR3 protein: CASSLGGRLGNEKLFF

J gene: TRBJ1-5
D gene: .
V gene: TRBV18
CDR3 length: 14
clone size: few
CDR3 DNA: TGTGCCAGCTCACTTGACTCGGGAGTAATGGCCCAGCATTTT
CDR3 protein: CASSLDSGVMAQHF

J gene: TRBJ1-4
D gene: .
V gene: TRBV7-8
CDR3 length: 14
clone size: .
CDR3 DNA: TGTGCCAGCAGCTTAGAAAGGGCCACTGAAAAACTGTTTTTT
CDR3 protein: CASSLERATEKLFF

J gene: TRBJ2-7
D gene: .
V gene: TRBV7-9
CDR3 length: 11
clone size: .
CDR3 DNA: TGTGCCAGCTCGGGGGTTAACGAGCAGTACTTC
CDR3 protein: CASSGVNEQYF

J gene: TRBJ1-3
D gene: TRBD1
V gene: TRBV5-1
CDR3 length: 13
clone size: .
CDR3 DNA: TGCGCCAGCAGCTTGGGACAGGGGGCGACCTATTATTTT
CDR3 protein: CASSLGQGATYYF

J gene: TRBJ2-2
D gene: TRBD1
V gene: TRBV12-3/TRBV12-4
CDR3 length: 15
clone size: few
CDR3 DNA: TGTGCCAGCAGCACAGGGGTGTCTAACACCGGGGAGCTGTTTTTT
CDR3 protein: CASSTGVSNTGELFF

J gene: TRBJ2-5
D gene: TRBD2
V gene: TRBV4-2
CDR3 length: 16
clone size: many
CDR3 DNA: TGTGCCAGCAGCCAAGGTCCAGGAGCGGGAGAAGAGACCCAGTACTTC
CDR3 protein: CASSQGPGAGEETQYF

J gene: TRBJ2-6
D gene: TRBD1
V gene: TRBV7-3
CDR3 length: 14
clone size: .
CDR3 DNA: TGTGCCAGTGACAGGGCTAGTGGGGCCAACGTCCTGACTTTC
CDR3 protein: CASDRASGANVLTF

J gene: TRBJ2-6
D gene: .
V gene: TRBV10-3
CDR3 length: 11
clone size: .
CDR3 DNA: TGTGCCATCAGTGGGTCCAACGTCCTGACTTTC
CDR3 protein: CAISGSNVLTF

J gene: TRBJ1-4
D gene: .
V gene: TRBV14
CDR3 length: 15
clone size: .
CDR3 DNA: TGTGCCAGCAGCCAAGACGGGGGTAATGGTGAAAAACTGTTTTTT
CDR3 protein: CASSQDGGNGEKLFF

J gene: TRBJ1-1
D gene: .
V gene: TRBV5-1
CDR3 length: 14
clone size: .
CDR3 DNA: TGCGCCAGCAGCCCGGAGACAGCCCACGATGAAGCTTTCTTT
CDR3 protein: CASSPETAHDEAFF

J gene: TRBJ2-5
D gene: TRBD2
V gene: TRBV20-1
CDR3 length: 12
clone size: .
CDR3 DNA: TGCAGTGTAAGCGGGAGGAGTGAGACCCAGTACTTC
CDR3 protein: CSVSGRSETQYF

J gene: TRBJ1-1
D gene: .
V gene: TRBV12-3/TRBV12-4
CDR3 length: 16
clone size: .
CDR3 DNA: TGTGCCAGCAGTTTACCCACCGGGACTCTGCACACTGAAGCTTTCTTT
CDR3 protein: CASSLPTGTLHTEAFF

J gene: TRBJ1-2
D gene: .
V gene: TRBV10-3
CDR3 length: 13
clone size: .
CDR3 DNA: TGTGCCAGCAGCCCAGGGACTCGCTATGGCTACACCTTC
CDR3 protein: CASSPGTRYGYTF

J gene: TRBJ2-2
D gene: .
V gene: TRBV20-1
CDR3 length: 15
clone size: many
CDR3 DNA: TGCAGTGTCCGAGGATCAGGGTCCGACACCGGGGAGCTGTTTTTT
CDR3 protein: CSVRGSGSDTGELFF

J gene: TRBJ2-7
D gene: TRBD2
V gene: TRBV4-2
CDR3 length: 15
clone size: many
CDR3 DNA: TGTGCCAGCAGCCGGGGGAGCGGGGCGGTCCACGAGCAGTACTTC
CDR3 protein: CASSRGSGAVHEQYF

J gene: TRBJ2-7
D gene: TRBD2
V gene: TRBV20-1
CDR3 length: 15
clone size: many
CDR3 DNA: TGCAGTGCTAGAGATGAACTAGCGGGGTCTTACGAGCAGTACTTC
CDR3 protein: CSARDELAGSYEQYF

J gene: TRBJ2-7
D gene: .
V gene: TRBV10-3
CDR3 length: 16
clone size: many
CDR3 DNA: TGTGCCATCAGTGGCGACAGGTCCTTAAACTCCTACGAGCAGTACTTC
CDR3 protein: CAISGDRSLNSYEQYF

J gene: TRBJ2-7
D gene: .
V gene: TRBV12-3/TRBV12-4
CDR3 length: 15
clone size: many
CDR3 DNA: TGTGCCAGCAGTTTCGGGGCTTCGAGCTCCTACGAGCAGTACTTC
CDR3 protein: CASSFGASSSYEQYF

J gene: TRBJ1-1
D gene: .
V gene: TRBV6-5
CDR3 length: 14
clone size: .
CDR3 DNA: TGTGCCAGCAGAAAAATACTGGGACCGCCTGAAGCTTTCTTT
CDR3 protein: CASRKILGPPEAFF

J gene: TRBJ2-7
D gene: .
V gene: TRBV10-2
CDR3 length: 11
clone size: many
CDR3 DNA: TGCGCCAGCAGTGAGGGGAGCGAGCAGTACTTC
CDR3 protein: CASSEGSEQYF

J gene: TRBJ2-5
D gene: .
V gene: TRBV7-8
CDR3 length: 15
clone size: many
CDR3 DNA: TGTGCCAGCAGCTTAGCCGGCAGGGCCCAAGAGACCCAGTACTTC
CDR3 protein: CASSLAGRAQETQYF

J gene: TRBJ1-5
D gene: TRBD1
V gene: TRBV19
CDR3 length: 16
clone size: .
CDR3 DNA: TGTGCCAGTAGTGTGCTCCCGGGACAGGGGAATCAGCCCCAGCATTTT
CDR3 protein: CASSVLPGQGNQPQHF

J gene: TRBJ2-5
D gene: .
V gene: TRBV27
CDR3 length: 15
clone size: few
CDR3 DNA: TGTGCCAGCAGTTTAAGGGGACCCGTCCAAGAGACCCAGTACTTC
CDR3 protein: CASSLRGPVQETQYF

J gene: TRBJ2-2
D gene: TRBD1
V gene: TRBV11-2
CDR3 length: 16
clone size: .
CDR3 DNA: TGTGCCAGCAGCTTAGGGGACAGGGTGAACACCGGGGAGCTGTTTTTT
CDR3 protein: CASSLGDRVNTGELFF

J gene: TRBJ2-5
D gene: .
V gene: TRBV7-9
CDR3 length: 15
clone size: once
CDR3 DNA: TGTGCCAGCAGCCGCCCCGAGGGCGCCGGGGAGACCCAGTACTTC
CDR3 protein: CASSRPEGAGETQYF

J gene: TRBJ2-7
D gene: TRBD1
V gene: TRBV19
CDR3 length: 15
clone size: .
CDR3 DNA: TGTGCCAGTAGTATGACCCCAGACAGGGGCGGAGAGCAGTACTTC
CDR3 protein: CASSMTPDRGGEQYF

J gene: TRBJ1-6
D gene: .
V gene: TRBV9
CDR3 length: 16
clone size: .
CDR3 DNA: TGTGCCAGCAGCCCACGGACGGGGACGGCTAATTCACCCCTCCACTTT
CDR3 protein: CASSPRTGTANSPLHF

J gene: TRBJ1-5
D gene: TRBD1
V gene: TRBV9
CDR3 length: 17
clone size: many
CDR3 DNA: TGTGCCAGCAGCGTAGGTTACGGGACAGATAGCAATCAGCCCCAGCATTTT
CDR3 protein: CASSVGYGTDSNQPQHF

J gene: TRBJ2-2
D gene: .
V gene: TRBV29-1
CDR3 length: 13
clone size: once
CDR3 DNA: TGCAGCGGCTTCAGCGCGAACACCGGGGAGCTGTTTTTT
CDR3 protein: CSGFSANTGELFF